The clone carrying this T cell receptor (beta chain) was seen repeatedly, ten times or more. MiXCR was run by TCRdb on the 5' RACE reads, yielding one entry per CDR3 protein. The repertoire holds about 38,000 distinct CDR3 sequences, with about 4.8% as singletons. This record belongs to a study of neurological immune-mediated disorders. CD4+ or CD8+ T cells at a count of some 900,000 served as input for the sorted libraries. Germline loops: CDR1 SGHTA, CDR2 FQGNSA. This CDR3 has 15 residues. After removal of 6 bases from V and 3 bases from J, the junction contained 9 bases not matched to a gene. The origin of this receptor is a man aged 18 to 29 in good health. The chain combines TRBV7-2 with TRBJ2-7; 9 nucleotides agree with TRBD2. The sequencing sample was made of CD4+ T cells from blood. CDR3 in amino acids: CASRTVGRGGYEQYF. Here the CDR3 DNA reads TGTGCCAGCAGAACTGTCGGGCGGGGGGGCTACGAGCAGTACTTC.